The T cell receptor beta chain described here comes from a study of human versus mouse CDR3 diversity and MHC coevolution (dated by TCRdb to about 2017). For context, the study as a whole: According to reports, the immunoSEQ assay can detect one in 200,000 T cells and keeps multiplex PCR amplification bias to a minimum. Across mouse and human samples, the number of valid reads per sample ranged from about 0.6 x 10^7 to 1.8 x 10^7. Human naive CD4 T cell repertoires were used as a reference for TCR selection on multiple MHC II alleles and were compared with human-TCR-locus transgenic mice carrying single MHC II. The human cohort was made up of three healthy volunteer blood donors, who at collection were aged 30 to 40, 40 to 50 and 60 to 70, one donor in each range.

The QIAGEN blood and tissue kit was used to extract genomic DNA from sorted cells, and the DNA was quantified on a NanoDrop 1000. Using multiplex PCR of genomic DNA, the immunoSEQ platform deep sequenced and quantified the TCR alpha and beta chains. Per the authors' processing: TCR sequences were annotated using IMGT gene and region definitions. As a stand-in for the preselection repertoire, out-of-frame rearrangements were used and set against in-frame clonotypes. The iCHAO1 estimator supplied with the immunoSEQ platform was used to estimate repertoire size. Clonal inequality was measured with a Gini index on in-frame amino acid clonotypes, based on the Lorenz curve. The intersect function in the R package tcR was used to count shared clonotypes, while the Jaccard index served to score similarity. Frequencies of V, J and V-J usage were subjected to principal component analysis with the R prcomp function, without normalization. The table was pulled from immuneACCESS by TCRdb, which kept in-frame rearrangements only. Such tables lose some clones; where checked, under half of the loss comes from unresolved V genes, and the rest has no known cause. The V and J calls and clone size come from that table; D and trimming were worked out from the DNA. The table for this sample lists over 60,000 clones; about 90% of them were counted only once. Together, the top ten hold roughly 0.16% of the sample.

Sequences SGHVS (CDR1) and FQNEAQ (CDR2) are obtained from the germline V gene. A distance of 13 bases separates the germline ends of V and J, which lose 3 bases and 8 bases respectively. Taken from cysteine to phenylalanine, the CDR3 has 13 residues. The read is trimmed to its CDR3 DNA, 39 bases read in frame from base 1. This clone was observed a single time. This clone's antigen is unknown. Base qualities were left out, and no much larger clone turns up one base away. Fluorescence-activated cell sorting was used to pull naive CD4 T cells, meaning cells that were CD45RO-negative and CD62L-positive, out of the PBMCs. Each donor gave roughly 54 ml of fresh peripheral blood, from which PBMCs were isolated by Ficoll density centrifugation. Cell sorting was carried out on a FACSAria III instrument, and a purity above 90% was achieved for all samples. What the authors observed across the whole study: Among all compared groups, most of the three human donors had the lowest clonal inequality scores. Because human T cells were selected on 6 or 7 MHC II alleles, repertoire diversity in humans and mice was not considered directly comparable. iCHAO1 estimates gave humans the largest TCR beta repertoire, around 1.5 million clonotypes, attributed likely to selection by multiple MHC II molecules. On average, humans had more CDR3 deletions and insertions than mice, indicating greater exonuclease and TdT activity.

The chain is assembled from TRBV7-8 and TRBJ1-2; D gene: possibly TRBD1, on 5 matching bases. The sequencing sample was made of naive CD4+ T cells from blood. The cell subset or site tag for this specimen amounts to: CD45RO-negative CD62L-positive naive CD4 T cells. This clonotype originated in a person between 25 and 75 years old in good health. The DNA sequence is given as TGTGCCAGCAGCTTTCTAGGGGTGAGGGGCTACACCTTC. This gives the protein CASSFLGVRGYTF. The variable domain in full, with residues beyond the CDR3 obtained from the reference TRBV7-8 and TRBJ1-2 genes, is GAGVSQSPRYKVAKRGQDVALRCDPISGHVSLFWYQQALGQGPEFLTYFQNEAQLDKSGLPSDRFFAERPEGSVSTLKIQRTQQEDSAVYLCASSFLGVRGYTFGSGTRLTVV.